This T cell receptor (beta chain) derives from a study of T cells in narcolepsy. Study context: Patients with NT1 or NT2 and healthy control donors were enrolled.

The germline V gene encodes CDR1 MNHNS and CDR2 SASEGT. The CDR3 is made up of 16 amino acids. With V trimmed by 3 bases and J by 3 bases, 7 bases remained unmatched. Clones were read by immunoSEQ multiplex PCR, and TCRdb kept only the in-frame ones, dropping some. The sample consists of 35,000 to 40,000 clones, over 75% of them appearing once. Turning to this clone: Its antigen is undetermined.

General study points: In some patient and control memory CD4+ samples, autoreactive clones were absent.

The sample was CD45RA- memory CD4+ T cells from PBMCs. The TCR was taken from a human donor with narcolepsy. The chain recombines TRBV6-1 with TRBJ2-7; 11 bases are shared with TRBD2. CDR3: CASSDPRLAGYYEQYF. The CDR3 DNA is TGTGCCAGCAGTGACCCCCGACTAGCGGGGTACTACGAGCAGTACTTC.